This TCR beta chain is drawn from a study of tumor-infiltrating lymphocytes in primary liver carcinoma. Study-wide context: Resecting the tumor surgically was how the patients' primary liver carcinoma was treated. Overall study findings and caveats: Less overlap was seen in tumor-adjacent and tumor-blood pairs than in tumor region pairs.

For blood RNA, unsorted whole blood served as the source, and germline DNA was extracted too. Surgery was preceded by the collection of roughly 3.9 milliliters of peripheral blood. Worth noting for this clonotype: Its target is not known.

V lost 8 bases to trimming and J lost 1 base, with 12 bases between them. Germline V gene data show CDR1 as MDHEN and CDR2 as SYDVKM. The CDR3 consists of 14 residues. A primer in the constant region served to generate TCR beta cDNA from roughly 450 ng of total RNA. Three nested multiplex PCR rounds of slightly modified ARM-PCR generated TCR beta libraries. TRBV1-TRBV30 forward primers paired with a C-beta reverse primer were used in the first two PCR rounds, which ran approximately 10 cycles each. One entry per CDR3 protein, called by TCRdb with MiXCR from the multiplex PCR reads. The data hold about 200,000 distinct CDR3 sequences, with around three fifths observed a single time.

Sample: peripheral blood. The clonotype comes from an older woman with primary liver carcinoma and hepatitis B virus infection. J is TRBJ2-1 and V is TRBV28; D gene ambiguous. CDR3: CASLGMGSYNEQFF. CDR3 DNA sequence: TGTGCCAGCCTAGGGATGGGGTCCTACAATGAGCAGTTCTTC.